This section outlines one T cell receptor (beta chain) sequence together with its context. Its target is not known. This entry is derived from a study of shared clonotypes between healthy human individuals. The wider study: Serving as donors were a couple of women and three men, whose ages spanned 18 to 49.

Genomic DNA from each subset was divided evenly over several immunoSEQ plates. Clones were read by immunoSEQ multiplex PCR, and TCRdb kept only the in-frame ones, dropping some. The sample holds approximately 1,500,000 clones; approximately 98% are singletons and the top ten take 0.45%. Germline trimming cut 4 bases from V and 6 bases from J; bases unmatched to any gene: 3. CDR1 and CDR2 from the germline V gene are SGHTA and FQGTGA. This CDR3 has 13 residues. Study results and limitations: Rarefaction exposed incomplete sorted-subset sequencing despite large depth. Clonotype sharing across a handful of donors was observed for about 4.8% of naive CD4 clonotypes.

The chain couples TRBV7-3 to TRBJ2-1; 7 bases align to TRBD2. This TCR came from a man younger than 45 in good health. Sequenced input: naive CD4+ T cells sorted from blood. Subset here: CD45RA+ positively selected. The CDR3 DNA reads as TGTGCCAGCAGCTCATCTAGCGGCAATGAGCAGTTCTTC. Its translation: CASSSSSGNEQFF. Together with reference TRBV7-3 and TRBJ2-1, the CDR3 gives the full variable domain: GAGVSQTPSNKVTEKGKYVELRCDPISGHTALYWYRQSLGQGPEFLIYFQGTGAADDSGLPNDRFFAVRPEGSVSTLKIQRTERGDSAVYLCASSSSSGNEQFFGPGTRLTVL.